This TCR beta chain was identified during a study of cytomegalovirus exposure and HLA in healthy donors. Study summary: Among roughly 180 million T cells, an earlier analysis found 120 million or so unique TCR beta sequences. Whole-study findings and limits: TCR sequences were mostly rare, though some public TCRs occurred in many donors. The productive fraction for most TCR beta V segments was about 87% or about 30% in an earlier analysis.

PCR was performed using 60 Vbeta and 13 Jbeta primers. Clones were sequenced by immunoSEQ multiplex PCR, and TCRdb holds only the in-frame ones, with some missing. The sample has fewer than 250,000 clones; roughly 80% are singletons. Concerning this clone itself: Its specificity is unknown.

The TCR originated in a man aged 35 to 55 in good health and CMV-seropositive. The material sequenced was PBMCs.

The CDR3: CASSLTGHYNEQFF. Here the CDR3 DNA reads TGTGCCAGCAGCTTGACAGGCCACTACAATGAGCAGTTCTTC. V is TRBV11-3 and J is TRBJ2-1; tentatively, D is TRBD1 (6 bases). This CDR3 spans 14 amino acids. CDR1 is SGHNT and CDR2 is YENEEA in the germline V gene. V lost 3 bases and J lost 3, with 9 bases in between.